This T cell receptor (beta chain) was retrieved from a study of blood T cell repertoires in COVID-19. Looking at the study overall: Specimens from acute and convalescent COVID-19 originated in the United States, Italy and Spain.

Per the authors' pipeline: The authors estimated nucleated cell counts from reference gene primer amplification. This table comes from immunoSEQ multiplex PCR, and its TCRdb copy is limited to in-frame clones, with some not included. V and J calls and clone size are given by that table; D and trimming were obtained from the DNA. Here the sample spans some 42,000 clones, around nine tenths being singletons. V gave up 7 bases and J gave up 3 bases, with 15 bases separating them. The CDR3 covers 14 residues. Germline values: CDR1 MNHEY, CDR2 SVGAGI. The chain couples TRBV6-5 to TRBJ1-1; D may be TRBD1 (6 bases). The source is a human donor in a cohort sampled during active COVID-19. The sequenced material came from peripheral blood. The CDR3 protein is CASTQGQTYTEAFF. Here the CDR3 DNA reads TGTGCCAGCACCCAAGGACAGACGTACACTGAAGCTTTCTTT.